This record covers a single T cell receptor (beta chain). The use of a sample-barcoded 5' primer and a J-beta primer mix characterized a second PCR of roughly 7 to 11 cycles. TCRdb redid the calling of the 5' RACE reads with MiXCR, one entry per CDR3 protein. The table lists nearly 800,000 distinct CDR3 sequences, 45% to 70% of them singletons, with roughly 26% in the top ten. V dropped 6 bases and J dropped 2 bases, with 21 bases sitting between them. The CDR3 covers 17 residues. Germline V lookup: CDR1 MNHEY, CDR2 SVGEGT. This sample is part of a study of blood T cells in healthy people across ages.

What was sequenced was blood. V and J are TRBV6-2 or TRBV6-3 and TRBJ2-3, with D possibly being TRBD2 (6 bases). The clonotype comes from a middle-aged man in good health. The CDR3 DNA is TGTGCCAGCAGACAGAGATTACAACGGGGACTCACAGATACGCAGTATTTT. This gives the protein CASRQRLQRGLTDTQYF.